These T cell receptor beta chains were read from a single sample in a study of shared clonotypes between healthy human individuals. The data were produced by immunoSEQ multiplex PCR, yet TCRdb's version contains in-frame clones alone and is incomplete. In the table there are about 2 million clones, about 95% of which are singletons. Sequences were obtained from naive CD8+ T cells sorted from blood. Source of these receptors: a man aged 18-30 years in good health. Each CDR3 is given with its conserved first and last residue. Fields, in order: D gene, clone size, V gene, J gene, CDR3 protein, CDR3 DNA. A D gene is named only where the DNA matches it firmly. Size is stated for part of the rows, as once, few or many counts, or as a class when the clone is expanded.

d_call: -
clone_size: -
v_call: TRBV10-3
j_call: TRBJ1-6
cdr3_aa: CAISDGATSYNSPLHF
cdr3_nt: TGTGCCATCAGTGATGGAGCTACCTCCTATAATTCACCCCTCCACTTT

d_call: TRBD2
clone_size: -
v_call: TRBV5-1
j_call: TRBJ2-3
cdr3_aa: CASSRGLAGASTDTQYF
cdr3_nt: TGCGCCAGCAGTCGAGGACTAGCGGGGGCCTCCACAGATACGCAGTATTTT

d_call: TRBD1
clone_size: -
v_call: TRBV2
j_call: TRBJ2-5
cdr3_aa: CASSGDRGVETQYF
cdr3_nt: TGTGCCAGCAGTGGGGACAGGGGAGTAGAGACCCAGTACTTC

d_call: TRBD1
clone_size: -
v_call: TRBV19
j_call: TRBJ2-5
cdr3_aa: CASMGDGQGPKETQYF
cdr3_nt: TGTGCCAGTATGGGTGACGGACAGGGCCCAAAAGAGACCCAGTACTTC

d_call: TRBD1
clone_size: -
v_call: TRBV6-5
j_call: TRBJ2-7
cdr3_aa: CASNPGGENYEQYF
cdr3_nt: TGTGCCAGCAACCCAGGGGGCGAAAACTACGAGCAGTACTTC

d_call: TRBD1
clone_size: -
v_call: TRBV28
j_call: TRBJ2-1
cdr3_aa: CASRAGTGAMDEQFF
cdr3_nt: TGTGCCAGCAGAGCCGGGACAGGGGCTATGGATGAGCAGTTCTTC

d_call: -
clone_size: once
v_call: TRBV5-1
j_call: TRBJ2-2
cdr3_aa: CASSWDGAGELFF
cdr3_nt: TGCGCCAGCAGCTGGGACGGGGCCGGGGAGCTGTTTTTT

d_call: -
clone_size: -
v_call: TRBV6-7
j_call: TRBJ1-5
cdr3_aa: CATNPGGYQPQHF
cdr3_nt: TGTGCCACCAATCCGGGGGGTTATCAGCCCCAGCATTTT

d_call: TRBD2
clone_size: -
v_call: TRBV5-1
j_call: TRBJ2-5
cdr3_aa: CASSFRGGIEETQYF
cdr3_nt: TGCGCCAGCAGCTTCCGGGGGGGAATTGAAGAGACCCAGTACTTC

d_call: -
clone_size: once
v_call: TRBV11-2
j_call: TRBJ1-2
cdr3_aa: CASTPLAGSNYGYTF
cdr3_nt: TGTGCCAGCACCCCCCTGGCGGGAAGCAACTATGGCTACACCTTC

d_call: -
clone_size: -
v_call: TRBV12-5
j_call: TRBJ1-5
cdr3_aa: CASGLPPGQPQHF
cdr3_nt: TGTGCTAGTGGTTTGCCTCCTGGGCAGCCCCAGCATTTT

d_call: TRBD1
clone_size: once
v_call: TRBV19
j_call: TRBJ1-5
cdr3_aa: CASSTGYRDRAIYSNQPQHF
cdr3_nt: TGTGCCAGTAGTACAGGCTACCGGGACAGGGCGATTTATAGCAATCAGCCCCAGCATTTT

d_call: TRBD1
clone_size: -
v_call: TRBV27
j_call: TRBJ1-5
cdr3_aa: CASSFTGGNQPQHF
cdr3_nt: TGTGCCAGCAGTTTTACAGGGGGCAATCAGCCCCAGCATTTT

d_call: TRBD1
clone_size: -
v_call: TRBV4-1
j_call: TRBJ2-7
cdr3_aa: CASSLLQTGTRYEQYF
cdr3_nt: TGCGCCAGCAGCCTACTGCAGACAGGGACGCGGTACGAGCAGTACTTC

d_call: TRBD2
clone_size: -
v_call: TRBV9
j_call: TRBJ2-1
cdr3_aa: CASSVEGLAGDEQFF
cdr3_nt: TGTGCCAGCAGCGTAGAGGGACTAGCGGGAGATGAGCAGTTCTTC

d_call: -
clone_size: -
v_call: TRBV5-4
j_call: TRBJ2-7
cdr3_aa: CASSSGVYEQYF
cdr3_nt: TGTGCCAGCAGTTCAGGGGTTTACGAGCAGTACTTC

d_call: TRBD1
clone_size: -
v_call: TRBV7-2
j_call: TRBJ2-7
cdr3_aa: CASSVNPAGGDEQYF
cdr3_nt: TGTGCCAGCAGCGTAAACCCGGCAGGGGGAGACGAGCAGTACTTC

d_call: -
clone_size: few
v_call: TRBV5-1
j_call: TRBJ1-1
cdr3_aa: CASGTGTQATEAFF
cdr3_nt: TGCGCCAGCGGTACCGGGACCCAAGCCACTGAAGCTTTCTTT

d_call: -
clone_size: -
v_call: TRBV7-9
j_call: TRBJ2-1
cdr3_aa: CASSSDRNSYNEQFF
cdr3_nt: TGTGCCAGCAGCTCCGACAGGAACTCCTACAATGAGCAGTTCTTC

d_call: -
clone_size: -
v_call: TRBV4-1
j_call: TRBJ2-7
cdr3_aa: CASSQDAGSYEQYF
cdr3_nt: TGCGCCAGCAGCCAAGATGCGGGGTCCTACGAGCAGTACTTC

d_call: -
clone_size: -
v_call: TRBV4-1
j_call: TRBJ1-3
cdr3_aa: CASSQDPDSGNTIYF
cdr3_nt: TGCGCCAGCAGCCAAGACCCAGACTCTGGAAACACCATATATTTT

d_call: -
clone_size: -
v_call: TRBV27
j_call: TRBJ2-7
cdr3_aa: CASSPGLFYEQYF
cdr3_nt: TGTGCCAGCAGTCCAGGACTCTTCTACGAGCAGTACTTC

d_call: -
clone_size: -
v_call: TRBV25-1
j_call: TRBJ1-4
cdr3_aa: CASSETGWNLNEKLFF
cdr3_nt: TGTGCCAGCAGTGAAACAGGTTGGAATCTGAATGAAAAACTGTTTTTT

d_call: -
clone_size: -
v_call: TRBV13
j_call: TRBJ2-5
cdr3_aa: CASSLDAGETQYF
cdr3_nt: TGTGCCAGCAGCTTAGACGCGGGAGAGACCCAGTACTTC

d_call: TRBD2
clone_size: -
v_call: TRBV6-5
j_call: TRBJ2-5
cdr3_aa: CASTSGEGETQYF
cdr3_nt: TGTGCCAGTACTAGCGGGGAAGGAGAGACCCAGTACTTC

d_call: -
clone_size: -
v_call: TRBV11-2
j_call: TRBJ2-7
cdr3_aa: CASRPHTGNYEQYF
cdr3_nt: TGTGCCAGCAGACCCCATACAGGGAACTACGAGCAGTACTTC

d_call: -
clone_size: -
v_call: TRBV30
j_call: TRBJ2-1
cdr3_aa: CAWSWGPGYNEQFF
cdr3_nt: TGTGCCTGGAGTTGGGGTCCTGGCTACAATGAGCAGTTCTTC

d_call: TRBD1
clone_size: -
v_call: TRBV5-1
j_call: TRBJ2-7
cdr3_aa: CASSWGQGSSYEQYF
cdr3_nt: TGCGCCAGCAGCTGGGGACAGGGTAGCTCCTACGAGCAGTACTTC